The T cell receptor (beta chain) under discussion was sequenced for a study of cytomegalovirus exposure and HLA in healthy donors (dated 2017 in TCRdb). Regarding the complete study: An earlier analysis of some 550 of the donors reported about 250 Gb of sequence data and some 100 million unique TCR beta sequences from about 179 million T cells. Roughly 300 gigabases of sequencing data and approximately 92 million unique TCR sequences made up an early release that covered under 750 HLA-typed donors. Of the roughly 390 genotyped donors, approximately 82% fell in the genetic ancestry cluster associated with self-reported Caucasian donors. The study aimed to test whether signatures of past pathogen exposure could be identified by cataloging public T cell receptors. The T cell repertoires of 666 subjects were profiled by immunosequencing and related to cytomegalovirus serostatus. In addition to the first cohort of roughly 700 subjects, a separate validation cohort of over 90 different subjects was used. To predict cytomegalovirus infection status, the study combined high-throughput TCR immunosequencing, statistical association of individual TCRs with disease status, and machine learning. To study patterns of TCR occurrence, a later analysis re-analyzed previously published TCR beta repertoires from around 700 donors and added high-resolution HLA genotyping. In the later analysis, no new phenotypic data were used to find candidate immune exposures; instead, reliance was placed on TCR beta sequences and their occurrence across donors. To decide whether each TCR beta V gene segment behaved as functional or pseudogenic, an earlier analysis of some 580 of the donors relied on high-throughput TCR beta sequencing. Donor age, sex, ethnicity and CMV serostatus were compiled alongside the repertoire data. Genome-wide SNP genotypes for about 65% of the 666 donors were used in a later genetic analysis, which treated that subset as a discovery cohort. Every repertoire in the discovery cohort had been generated on one and the same sequencing platform. Class I and class II HLA loci were covered by the typing at four-digit resolution. Typing coverage differed by locus: A, B, C, DRB1 and DQB1 were typed in roughly 629-630 donors, DQA1 in about 500, DPA1 in around 610, and DPB1 in 400 to 480. A handful of DR-DQ haplotypes were handled as single units for association and clustering because linkage in the cohort was strong. Among around 400 genotyped donors of the cohort, an average of approximately 250,000 unique TCR beta nucleotide sequences were sequenced per donor, about a sixth of them non-productive. Study-level results and caveats: Because counts were too low, about 18 rarely observed V segments, including chromosome 9 orphons, were left out of the earlier analysis of 587 of the donors. HLA typing was unavailable for some donors at each locus, so association tests used only the typed subset. The sequencing pipeline was judged likely to have produced a cluster of highly shared sequence variants as a technical artifact. In a later analysis, TCR association rates were found to vary across HLA loci, with the most associated TCRs seen for DRB1 alleles and the fewest for HLA-C alleles. A further reported finding was that TCR beta sequences accurately predicted the HLA-A and HLA-B alleles for most subjects in the first cohort. In both the original and validation cohorts, the classifier was reported to diagnose cytomegalovirus status with high specificity and sensitivity. In a later analysis, several top co-occurrence clusters were reported to appear linked to parvovirus B19, influenza, CMV and Epstein-Barr virus. In a later analysis, HLA-associated TCR beta chains showed more clonal expansion and lower generation probabilities than non-associated chains that were equally common. In an earlier analysis of some 550 of the donors, most TCR beta V segments were observed in productive rearrangements about 87% or about 30% of the time, broadly matching IMGT annotations. According to a later analysis, most CMV-associated TCR beta chains appeared to be HLA-restricted, and the HLA associations seemed to be driven largely by CMV exposure. Immune exposure information for the cohort was limited to CMV serostatus. A total of some 180 TCR beta chains were listed by the study as associated with cytomegalovirus. Sequencing depth was assumed to be roughly uniform across donors in the presence/absence analyses, though that assumption may not hold. A later genetic analysis associated a missense DCLRE1C variant with V-gene and J-gene trimming of TCR beta chains, and an independent cohort replicated the association. Only TCR beta chains were sequenced in this cohort, and the absence of alpha or paired-chain data limited detectable features. Most TCR sequences were seen in very few donors, while some public TCRs were found in many individuals. According to a later genetic analysis, donors in an Asian-associated ancestry cluster had fewer N-insertions in productive TCRs than the approximately 700-donor mean. The authors suggested that the approach could potentially be generalized to other disease states and immunological phenotypes. Some IMGT-functional V segments, including TRBV6-2 and TRBV6-3, could not be distinguished by the 87-base-pair reads and were therefore excluded. Three of the identified cytomegalovirus-associated TCR beta chains were confirmed in vitro to be specific for cytomegalovirus antigens. Specific HLA alleles were associated with more than 15,000 TCR beta sequences at a false discovery rate of 0.05 in a later analysis. When HLA alleles, especially DR and DQ, strongly co-occurred, attributing TCR associations to individual alleles was difficult. Correlated functional status among segregating V segments might be attributable to linkage disequilibrium, but an unknown experimental factor could not be ruled out.

In total, around 600 healthy bone marrow donors made up the cohort. All cohort members were sampled while nominally healthy, although unrecorded immune exposures were likely present. The donor tested CMV seropositive, placing the donor among the 310 or so seropositive members of the cohort. A peripheral blood sample was collected from each donor, and TCR beta sequencing was performed on peripheral blood mononuclear cells. The Qiagen DNeasy Blood Extraction Kit was used to extract genomic DNA from the blood cell samples. The method behind the library was the immunoSEQ multiplex PCR assay. For the multiplex PCR, a mixture combining 60 forward primers for TCR Vbeta segments and 13 reverse primers for TCR Jbeta segments was used. The CDR3 region of rearranged TCR beta genes was amplified from genomic DNA with a multiplex PCR assay. Amplified TCR beta libraries were sequenced as 87-base-pair reads on the Illumina HiSeq System. Per the source publication's procedure: A later analysis tallied roughly 80 million unique TCR beta chains across the 666 repertoires, and approximately 11 million of those chains were shared by two or more donors. A nearest-neighbor algorithm error-corrected the raw reads and collapsed the reads into unique sequences, merging closely related sequences to remove PCR and sequencing errors. To assign V, D and J gene segments, CDR3 sequences were aligned to IMGT reference sequences. For a sequence to be retained, a match of at least six nucleotides to both a V gene segment and a J gene segment was required. Rearrangements were classified as productive when the CDR3 lacked stop codons and remained in frame with V and J, and all other rearrangements were classified as non-productive. Following IMGT convention, CDR3 was defined as the stretch from the second conserved V-encoded cysteine to the conserved J-encoded phenylalanine. The earlier analysis of about 610 of the donors excluded any sequence lacking an unambiguous match to a single V gene segment. An earlier analysis of over 450 of the donors classified V segments as functional when productive rearrangements were above 56.7% and as segregating when the standard deviation between donors was above 5%. A statistical classification framework was built to diagnose cytomegalovirus status from the catalog of TCR beta chain sequences. In a later analysis, V and J genes were assigned by comparing TCR nucleotide sequences against IMGT/GENE-DB human TR gene sequences. The TCRdist pipeline was used in a later analysis to assign CDR3 sequences and most-parsimonious VDJ recombination scenarios. In a later analysis, each TCR beta chain was defined by its CDR3 amino acid sequence together with its V-gene family, and reads without a unique V-gene family were excluded. To address suspected cross-contamination and a sequencing artifact, a later analysis removed around 590 highly shared, low-generation-probability nucleotide sequences. For each public chain, a later analysis derived a clonal expansion index from normalized ranks of inferred template counts within each repertoire. In a later analysis, generation probabilities were computed using a VDJ recombination model fitted to out-of-frame rearrangements, and the results were checked against IGoR. A later analysis scored TCR-TCR, TCR-HLA and TCR-CMV co-occurrence with hypergeometric tests, applying a repertoire-size bias correction to TCR pairs. In a later analysis, false discovery rates were estimated by permuting HLA or CMV assignments 20 times. In a later analysis, co-occurring TCRs were grouped using DBSCAN, with TCRdist sequence similarity added in when clustering inside HLA-allele-positive subsets. Repertoires with fewer than 30,000 or more than 120,000 public chains were left out of co-occurrence clustering, as were five repertoires with anomalous nucleotide sharing. TCRdb carries this immuneACCESS record with in-frame sequences only. Its versions omit some clonotypes, under half of them owing to an unresolved V gene in the studies checked, with the rest unexplained. The DNA was the basis for D and trimming; V, J and clone size are from that table. In all, the sample holds 95,000 to 150,000 clones, and around three fifths of those were seen once. The leading ten clones occupy under 9.5% of the sample.

Remarks on this clone: Its antigen specificity is not known. One base away there is no much larger clone; base qualities are not given.

Reading from cysteine to phenylalanine, the CDR3 counts 15 amino acids. Solely the CDR3 DNA is kept, with 45 bases framed from the first base. The germline V and J ends show losses of 0 bases and 3 bases respectively, and no gene match explains 4 bases of the junction. CDR1 GTSNPN and CDR2 SVGIG were looked up in the germline V gene (reference sequence). Sequencing used PBMCs. The sequence is built from TRBV30 and TRBJ2-2; 7 of the junction bases match TRBD1. This receptor was obtained from a woman between 35 and 50 years old in good health and CMV-seropositive. At the DNA level, the sequence is TGTGCCTGGAGTGTTAGGGGGCCAGACACCGGGGAGCTGTTTTTT. It codes for CAWSVRGPDTGELFF.